This T cell receptor (beta chain) derives from a study of blood T cells in healthy people across ages. Trimming left V 0 bases short and J 5 bases short, with 18 bases between. The CDR3 extends over 18 amino acids. Germline CDR1 reads KGHDR; CDR2 reads SFDVKD. Those donating, healthy Caucasian individuals from Russia, were aged roughly 6 to 90. Study outcomes and limitations: No one knew whether donors had CMV, which possibly confounded expanded clonotype changes.

Comments on this clonotype: Antigen specificity is unknown.

Next came a second PCR, run for 7 to 11 cycles, which used a sample-barcoded 5' primer along with a J-beta primer mix. Each cDNA was tagged by a template-switch adaptor containing 12 random nucleotides. One entry per CDR3 protein, called by TCRdb with MiXCR from the 5' RACE reads. The data show approximately 730,000 distinct CDR3 sequences, approximately 53% seen once. This TCR derives from a man older than 75 in good health. The chain links TRBV24-1 to TRBJ2-2; tentative D call: TRBD2 (6 bases). Sample: blood. DNA for the CDR3: TGTGCCACCAGTGATTTGAAGAGCGGGCGCAAATTTACCGGGGAGCTGTTTTTT. It specifies CATSDLKSGRKFTGELFF.